What follows are 11 T cell receptor beta chains derived from one specimen sequenced in a study of identical twins. TCRdb ran MiXCR on the 5' RACE reads and lists one entry per CDR3 protein. This repertoire shows roughly 720,000 distinct CDR3 sequences, over 15% found once; its top ten account for 10% to 15%. The same data also went into a second study, on T cells expressing NK-cell markers.

Sample: PBMCs. The receptors were sampled from a woman aged 18-29 years in good health.

This clonotype was found many times. The chain has TRBV5-1 and TRBJ2-7; D may be TRBD2 (6 bases). The CDR3 extends over 15 amino acids. The ends were cut back, 0 bases at V and 3 bases at J, with 13 bases in the middle. Germline lookup yields CDR1 SGHRS and CDR2 YFSETQ. The CDR3 DNA reads TGCGCCAGCAGCTTGGTTTCGGGGGAGGACTACGAGCAGTACTTC. It codes for CASSLVSGEDYEQYF. Full variable domain (missing parts from reference TRBV5-1 and TRBJ2-7): KAGVTQTPRYLIKTRGQQVTLSCSPISGHRSVSWYQQTPGQGLQFLFEYFSETQRNKGNFPGRFSGRQFSNSRSEMNVSTLELGDSALYLCASSLVSGEDYEQYFGPGTRLTVT.

The chain uses TRBV21-1 and TRBJ2-7; TRBD1, as called in the table, went unchecked against the DNA. TRBV21-1 constitutes a pseudogene. This CDR3 comprises 13 residues. CDR3 region: CASTQGRRQGPYF. The CDR3 DNA follows: TGTGCCAGCACCCAGGGTAGGCGACAGGGTCCGTACTTC.

The V call is TRBV9, the J call TRBJ2-5; 7 bases map to TRBD2. CDR1 is SGDLS, CDR2 YYNGEE, per germline. The CDR3 runs to 14 residues. With V trimmed by 0 bases and J by 9 bases, 8 bases remained unmatched. The chain's CDR3 is CASSVGLADGAQYF. The CDR3 nucleotides are TGTGCCAGCAGCGTAGGTCTAGCGGACGGGGCCCAGTACTTC.

The chain employs TRBV10-2 and TRBJ2-1; 12 bases line up with TRBD2. V shed 2 bases, J shed 15 bases, and the junction held 8 bases outside the gene matches. This CDR3 comprises 14 residues. The germline V gene encodes CDR1 WSHSY and CDR2 SAAADI. The CDR3 reads CASSERLAGVQRFF. CDR3 DNA: TGCGCCAGCAGTGAGAGACTAGCGGGAGTTCAACGGTTCTTC.

This clonotype was seen only a few times. The rearrangement joins TRBV19 to TRBJ2-5; 8 nucleotides line up with TRBD1. From germline, CDR1 is LNHDA and CDR2 SQIVND (reference sequence). With 3 bases clipped from V and 5 bases from J, the junction kept 5 bases outside the gene matches. The CDR3 is 14 residues long. This chain's CDR3 is CASSIGQGAETQYF. The CDR3 nucleotides are TGTGCCAGTAGTATTGGACAGGGCGCGGAGACCCAGTACTTC.

CDR3 in DNA: TGTGCCAGCAGAAGTCTAGCGGGGTGGGAGCTGTTTTTT. Translated: CASRSLAGWELFF. The chain carries TRBV12-3 or TRBV12-4 and TRBJ2-2; 9 bases match TRBD2. V shed 6 bases, J shed 9 bases, and the junction held 5 bases outside the gene matches. This CDR3 has 13 amino acids.

This clonotype has a handful of counts. This chain joins TRBV11-2 and TRBJ2-7, with 14 bases matching TRBD2. The V gene's germline CDR1 is SGHAT and CDR2 FQNNGV. The CDR3 extends over 18 amino acids. The ends lost 6 bases at V and 6 bases at J; junction bases unmatched: 16. Here the CDR3 reads CASRAPGLAGVAGGEQYF. The CDR3 region has the DNA TGTGCCAGCAGGGCTCCGGGACTAGCGGGAGTCGCAGGGGGCGAGCAGTACTTC.

Only a few counts were recorded for this clonotype. The chain links TRBV5-6 to TRBJ2-4; D might be TRBD2 (6 bases). CDR1 and CDR2 (germline): SGHDT, YYEEEE. V was pared by 4 bases and J by 10 bases, with 18 bases between. CDR3 size: 14 residues. The CDR3 DNA sequence: TGTGCCAGCAGCCCGACGACAAGCGCGGGGATTCAGTACTTC. It specifies CASSPTTSAGIQYF.

This clonotype was seen many times. The chain recombines TRBV12-3 or TRBV12-4 with TRBJ2-1; D gene ambiguous. The CDR3 has 11 residues. Trimming took 5 bases from V and 9 from J, leaving 8 bases between them. CDR3 DNA: TGTGCCAGCAGTCCTATCGGTGAGCAGTTCTTC. It specifies CASSPIGEQFF.

This clonotype turned up a few times. The chain joins TRBV25-1 to TRBJ2-2, with no clear D. The ends were cut back, 5 bases at V and 3 bases at J, with 10 bases in the middle. Germline V gene lookup returns CDR1 MGHDK and CDR2 SYGVNS. The CDR3 totals 14 residues. CDR3 sequence reads: CASSPWSDTGELFF. As DNA, the CDR3 is TGTGCCAGCAGTCCCTGGTCGGACACCGGGGAGCTGTTTTTT.

This chain joins TRBV12-3 or TRBV12-4 and TRBJ2-5, with 8 bases that match TRBD2. The ends lost 3 bases at V and 5 bases at J; junction bases unmatched: 5. This CDR3 has 14 amino acids. The CDR3 sequence: CASSFTSGTETQYF. CDR3 coding DNA: TGTGCCAGCAGTTTCACTAGCGGCACGGAGACCCAGTACTTC.